The 13 T cell receptor beta chains reported below all come from one sample, sequenced in a study of T cells in Graves' hyperthyroidism and ophthalmopathy. RNA transcripts served as the template for amplifying TCR beta CDR3 regions. The primer set for the first-round RT-PCR of the TCR CDR3 was HTBI. TCRdb re-derived calls from the multiplex PCR reads in MiXCR, one entry per CDR3 protein. This table has nearly 750,000 distinct CDR3 sequences, 35% appearing once. The sample taken for sequencing was blood. The receptors were sampled from a woman aged 40 to 50 with Graves' hyperthyroidism.

This clonotype was counted ten times or more. The genes are TRBV12-3 or TRBV12-4 and TRBJ1-5, with TRBD1 identical over 9 bases. Trimming took 8 bases from V and 0 from J; bases not matched to a gene: 5. This CDR3 comprises 15 residues. In DNA, the CDR3 is TGTGCCAGCCGGACAGGGGCCGTTAGCAATCAGCCCCAGCATTTT. It specifies CASRTGAVSNQPQHF.

In its sample, this clonotype was seen many times. The chain joins TRBV2 to TRBJ2-5; D gene uncertain. The CDR3 covers 12 residues. The germline gives CDR1 SNHLY, CDR2 FYNNEI. Between the trimmed V and J ends, which lost 6 bases and 2 bases, there was a span of 7 bases. DNA of the CDR3: TGTGCCAGCAGGAACCTACAAGAGACCCAGTACTTC. This gives the protein CASRNLQETQYF.

This clonotype was picked up a small number of times. The chain is built from TRBV5-4 and TRBJ1-2; D unresolved. The germline CDR1 and CDR2 sequences are SGHNT and YYREEE (reference sequence). Trimming removed 0 bases at V and 5 bases at J, with 14 bases between. The CDR3 contains 15 residues. CDR3 DNA sequence: TGTGCCAGCAGCTTGGGAGGGTCGGAAGTGTATGGCTACACCTTC. Protein sequence: CASSLGGSEVYGYTF. Full variable domain (outside the CDR3, taken from reference TRBV5-4 and TRBJ1-2): ETGVTQSPTHLIKTRGQQVTLRCSSQSGHNTVSWYQQALGQGPQFIFQYYREEENGRGNFPPRFSGLQFPNYSSELNVNALELDDSALYLCASSLGGSEVYGYTFGSGTRLTVV.

The chain uses TRBV20-1 and TRBJ1-1; D might be TRBD1 (6 bases). The CDR3 totals 14 residues. Germline V gene sequence: CDR1 DFQATT, CDR2 SNEGSKA (reference sequence). Trimming pared 1 base from V and 4 bases from J, leaving 13 bases between. The CDR3, as DNA: TGCAGTGCTAGAGGTCAGGGGAGGGGCACTGAAGCTTTCTTT. Amino acids: CSARGQGRGTEAFF.

The CDR3 is CASSRGGQTNTEAFF. In DNA form, the CDR3 reads TGTGCCAGCAGCCGCGGGGGACAGACAAACACTGAAGCTTTCTTT. The chain carries TRBV4-2 and TRBJ1-1; 7 positions match TRBD1. Germline V gives CDR1 LGHNA, CDR2 YNFKEQ. V lost 4 bases to trimming and J lost 2 bases; unmatched junction nucleotides: 7. The CDR3 is made up of 15 amino acids.

The chain is built from TRBV12-3 or TRBV12-4 and TRBJ1-5; 7 nucleotides match TRBD1. This CDR3 comprises 15 residues. Unmatched junction bases numbered 8, after V lost 5 bases and J lost 4 bases. CDR3 in amino acids: CASSAAPGGNQPQHF. The DNA for the CDR3 is TGTGCCAGCAGTGCCGCCCCAGGGGGAAATCAGCCCCAGCATTTT.

This clonotype has only a few counts. A junction end diverges from the germline sequence, so it may reflect a read error. The V and J genes are TRBV7-2 and TRBJ2-7; 8 bases agree with TRBD1. The CDR3 has 14 residues. Germline CDR1 reads SGHTA; CDR2 reads FQGNSA. The CDR3 sequence is CARSSPGQGHEQYF. CDR3 bases: TGTGCCCGCAGCTCGCCCGGACAGGGCCACGAGCAGTACTTC.

Remarks on this clonotype: This could be a read error, since a much larger clone is one nucleotide away. The rearrangement uses TRBV20-1 and TRBJ2-5; 7 bases align to TRBD2. V was pared by 6 bases and J by 5 bases, with 12 bases of the junction left unmatched. The CDR3 totals 14 residues. From germline, CDR1 is DFQATT and CDR2 SNEGSKA (reference sequence). The CDR3 sequence is CSADAGGRRETQYF. CDR3 nucleotides: TGCAGTGCGGACGCTGGCGGGAGACGGGAGACCCAGTACTTC.

About this clonotype: One junction end disagrees with the germline gene, perhaps due to a read error. The V call is TRBV7-2, the J call TRBJ1-5; the D gene is possibly TRBD1 (6 bases). The CDR3 has 17 residues. The V gene's germline CDR1 is SGHTA and CDR2 FQGNSA. The CDR3 here is CASSQDGRGAGNQPQHF. For the CDR3, the DNA is TGCGCCAGCAGCCAAGATGGTCGGGGGGCAGGCAATCAGCCCCAGCATTTT.

This clonotype was counted between two and nine times. The genes are TRBV19 and TRBJ2-6; no clear D. Per the germline V gene, CDR1 is LNHDA and CDR2 is SQIVND (reference sequence). V lost 3 bases and J lost 0, with 12 bases in between. This CDR3 region has 17 residues. The CDR3 spells CASSISRIYSGANVLTF. CDR3 nucleotide sequence: TGTGCCAGTAGTATTTCTCGTATATACTCTGGGGCCAACGTCCTGACTTTC.

This chain connects TRBV7-2 to TRBJ2-5; 8 bases agree with TRBD2. Germline assignment: CDR1 SGHTA and CDR2 FQGNSA. V gave up 5 bases and J gave up 5 bases; unmatched junction bases: 10. The CDR3 consists of 15 residues. CDR3 in DNA: TGTGCCAGCAGCGCCCGCACGGGGGGGGCGGAGACCCAGTACTTC. It specifies CASSARTGGAETQYF.

This clonotype was observed many times. V and J are TRBV10-3 and TRBJ1-1; 7 nucleotides agree with TRBD1. Germline assignment: CDR1 ENHRY and CDR2 SYGVKD. Germline trimming cut 5 bases from V and 2 bases from J; bases unmatched to any gene: 5. The CDR3 is made up of 14 amino acids. CDR3 bases: TGTGCCATCAGTTATGACAGGGTTAACACTGAAGCTTTCTTT. It is translated as CAISYDRVNTEAFF.

The chain combines TRBV7-9 with TRBJ2-1, with 7 nucleotides matching TRBD1. After removal of 5 bases from V and 7 bases from J, the junction contained 5 bases not matched to a gene. The CDR3 is 13 residues long. CDR1 is SEHNR and CDR2 is FQNEAQ in the germline V gene (reference sequence). The CDR3 DNA sequence: TGTGCCAGCAGCAGGGGACAGCAGAATGAGCAGTTCTTC. This encodes CASSRGQQNEQFF.